This T cell receptor (beta chain) was identified during a study of T-cell memory formation after mild COVID-19. TCRdb re-derived calls from the 5' RACE reads in MiXCR, one entry per CDR3 protein. This table holds about 610,000 distinct CDR3 sequences, 17% found once. CDR3 length: 14 residues. V dropped 1 base and J dropped 10 bases, with 16 bases sitting between them. CDR1 is SGHTA, CDR2 FQGNSA, per germline. The sequence came from an adult woman who had mild COVID-19 (a few samples of this study predate the infection). Cell type and time point are not known. V gene TRBV7-2 combines with J gene TRBJ1-1; D unclear. Sequencing was carried out using PBMCs or a T cell subset sorted from them (not recorded which). This CDR3 is CASSLGAGELRAFF. The CDR3 DNA reads as TGTGCCAGCAGCTTAGGGGCAGGAGAGTTGAGAGCTTTCTTT.